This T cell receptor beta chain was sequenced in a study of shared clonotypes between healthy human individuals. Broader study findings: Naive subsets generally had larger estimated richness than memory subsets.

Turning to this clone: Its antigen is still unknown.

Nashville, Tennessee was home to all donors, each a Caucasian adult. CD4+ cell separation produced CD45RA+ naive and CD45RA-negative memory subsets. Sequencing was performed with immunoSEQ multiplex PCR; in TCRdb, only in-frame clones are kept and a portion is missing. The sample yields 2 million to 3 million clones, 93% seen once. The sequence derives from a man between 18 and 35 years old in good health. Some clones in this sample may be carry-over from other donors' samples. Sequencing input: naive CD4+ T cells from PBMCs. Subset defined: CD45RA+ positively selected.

Here the CDR3 DNA reads TGTGCCAGCTCACCAATGCAGGCCACCGGGGAGCTGTTTTTT. The encoded protein is CASSPMQATGELFF. V usage is TRBV18 and J usage is TRBJ2-2, with D uncertain. This CDR3 has 14 amino acids. The germline V and J ends were trimmed by 2 bases and 4 bases, with 8 bases remaining between them. The V gene's germline CDR1 is KGHSH and CDR2 LQKENI.